Each of the 8 T cell receptor beta chains below was sequenced from the same sample in a study of T-cell reconstitution after alpha-beta-depleted transplantation in children. The library targeted TCRbeta and was prepared with unique molecular identifiers. TCRdb independently ran MiXCR on the PCR reads; one entry per CDR3 protein. Found here are 400,000 to 500,000 distinct CDR3 sequences, approximately 10% of them singletons; the top ten hold approximately 5%. The sequences come from PBMCs from the stem cell graft donor, collected from the stem cell graft. The source of these receptors is a human donor who donated a stem cell graft to a child with acute myeloid leukemia.

This clonotype has only a few counts. The V and J genes are TRBV5-1 and TRBJ2-1, with 9 nucleotides matching TRBD1. This CDR3 has 15 amino acids. Trimming took 0 bases from V and 6 from J; bases not matched to a gene: 4. Germline CDR1 and CDR2: SGHRS and YFSETQ. The CDR3 DNA reads as TGCGCCAGCAGCTTGGCCGGGACAGGGTTCAATGAGCAGTTCTTC. It specifies CASSLAGTGFNEQFF.

The chain has TRBV10-3 and TRBJ2-7; 7 bases map to TRBD2. The CDR3 has 15 residues. Germline values: CDR1 ENHRY, CDR2 SYGVKD. V was clipped by 6 bases and J by 0 bases; unmatched bases: 8. The CDR3 DNA sequence: TGTGCCATCAGGGGCGCGGGAGAGGGCTCCTACGAGCAGTACTTC. Its translation is CAIRGAGEGSYEQYF.

The chain employs TRBV6-1 and TRBJ2-7; D may correspond to TRBD1 or TRBD2 (5 bases each). V shed 3 bases and J shed 0 bases, with 12 bases lying between them. Germline CDR1 and CDR2: MNHNS and SASEGT. This CDR3 spans 15 amino acids. The DNA of the CDR3 is TGTGCCAGCAGTGACCCGGGACGGAGCTCCTACGAGCAGTACGTC. It translates to CASSDPGRSSYEQYV.

This chain links TRBV29-1 with TRBJ2-2, with 7 bases fitting TRBD2. Looked up from germline, CDR1 is SQVTM and CDR2 is ANQGSEA. Losses at the gene ends were 1 base for V and 4 bases for J; bases not matched to a gene: 3. The CDR3 contains 14 residues. CDR3 sequence: CSVEGEGSTGELFF. CDR3 nucleotide sequence: TGCAGCGTTGAAGGGGAGGGTTCCACCGGGGAGCTGTTTTTT.

CDR3 in amino acids: CASSLLASGYNEQFF. The CDR3, as DNA: TGTGCCAGCAGCTTGTTGGCTAGCGGGTACAATGAGCAGTTCTTC. The chain carries TRBV7-2 and TRBJ2-1; 8 nucleotides align to TRBD2. The trim removed 3 bases at V and 4 bases at J, leaving 5 bases unmatched. The CDR3 loop spans 15 amino acids. Germline V gene sequence: CDR1 SGHTA, CDR2 FQGNSA.

The V call is TRBV12-3 or TRBV12-4, the J call TRBJ2-1, with D unclear. Trimming removed 3 bases from V and 8 bases from J, with 5 bases in between. The CDR3 sequence is 11 residues long. This CDR3 is CASSLQDEQFF. The CDR3 DNA reads TGTGCCAGCAGTTTGCAGGATGAGCAGTTCTTC.

This clonotype was detected many times. The chain couples TRBV10-3 to TRBJ2-7; 8 bases are shared with TRBD1. The CDR3 runs 15 residues. V was clipped by 0 bases and J by 5 bases; unmatched bases: 6. Looked up from germline, CDR1 is ENHRY and CDR2 is SYGVKD. The CDR3 loop is CAISESRDRGHEQYF. Written as DNA, the CDR3 is TGTGCCATCAGTGAGTCTCGTGACAGGGGCCACGAGCAGTACTTC.

This clonotype was seen a handful of times. The rearrangement uses TRBV4-2 and TRBJ2-1, with D maybe TRBD2 (7 bases). V lost 4 bases and J lost 10, with 23 bases in between. Germline loops: CDR1 LGHNA, CDR2 YNFKEQ. This CDR3 has 16 residues. The CDR3 region is CASSRGEGEGGCEQFF. CDR3 DNA sequence: TGTGCCAGCAGCCGGGGGGAGGGAGAGGGGGGATGCGAGCAGTTCTTC.